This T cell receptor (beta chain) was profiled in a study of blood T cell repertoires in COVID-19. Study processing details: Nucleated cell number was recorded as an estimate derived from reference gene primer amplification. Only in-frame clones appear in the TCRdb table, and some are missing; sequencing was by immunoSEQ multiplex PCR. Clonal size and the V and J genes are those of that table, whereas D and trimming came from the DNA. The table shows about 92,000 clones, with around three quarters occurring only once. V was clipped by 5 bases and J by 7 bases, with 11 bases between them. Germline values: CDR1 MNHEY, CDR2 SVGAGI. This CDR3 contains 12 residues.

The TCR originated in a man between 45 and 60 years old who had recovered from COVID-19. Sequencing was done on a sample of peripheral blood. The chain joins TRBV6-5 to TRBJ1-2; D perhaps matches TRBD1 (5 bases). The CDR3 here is CASSLQGSGYTF. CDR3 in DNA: TGTGCCAGCAGTCTCCAGGGCAGTGGCTACACCTTC.